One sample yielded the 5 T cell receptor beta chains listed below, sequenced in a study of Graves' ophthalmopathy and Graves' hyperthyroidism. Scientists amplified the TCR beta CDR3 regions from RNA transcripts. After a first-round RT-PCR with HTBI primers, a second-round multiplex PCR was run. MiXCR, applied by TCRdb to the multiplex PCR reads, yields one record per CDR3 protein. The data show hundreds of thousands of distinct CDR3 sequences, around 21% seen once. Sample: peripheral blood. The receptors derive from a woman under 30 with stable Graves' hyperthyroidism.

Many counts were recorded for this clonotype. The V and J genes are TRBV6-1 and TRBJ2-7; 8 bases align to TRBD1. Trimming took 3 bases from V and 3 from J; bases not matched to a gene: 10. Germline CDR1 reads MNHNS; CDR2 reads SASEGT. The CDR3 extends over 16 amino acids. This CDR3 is CASSENPYGQGYEQYF. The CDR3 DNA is TGTGCCAGCAGTGAGAACCCTTACGGACAGGGCTACGAGCAGTACTTC.

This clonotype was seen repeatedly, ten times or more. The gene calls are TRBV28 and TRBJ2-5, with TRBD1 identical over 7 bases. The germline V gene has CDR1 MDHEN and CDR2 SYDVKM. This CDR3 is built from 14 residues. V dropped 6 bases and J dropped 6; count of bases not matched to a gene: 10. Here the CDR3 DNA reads TGTGCCAGCAGCTACCCAGGGGGTGGAAAGACCCAGTACTTC. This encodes CASSYPGGGKTQYF. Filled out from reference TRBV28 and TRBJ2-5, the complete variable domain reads DVKVTQSSRYLVKRTGEKVFLECVQDMDHENMFWYRQDPGLGLRLIYFSYDVKMKEKGDIPEGYSVSREKKERFSLILESASTNQTSMYLCASSYPGGGKTQYFGPGTRLLVL.

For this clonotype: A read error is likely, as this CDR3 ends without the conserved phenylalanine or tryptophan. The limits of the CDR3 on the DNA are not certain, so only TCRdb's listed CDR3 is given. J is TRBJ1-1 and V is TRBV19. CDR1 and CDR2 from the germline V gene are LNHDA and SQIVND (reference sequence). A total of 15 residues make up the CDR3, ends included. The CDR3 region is CASTNQRSKNTEACL.

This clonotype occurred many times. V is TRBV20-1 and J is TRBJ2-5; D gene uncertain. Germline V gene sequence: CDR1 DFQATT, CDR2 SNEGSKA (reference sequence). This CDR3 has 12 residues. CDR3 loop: CRVPNTQETQYF. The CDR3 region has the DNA TGCAGGGTACCCAATACGCAAGAGACCCAGTACTTC.

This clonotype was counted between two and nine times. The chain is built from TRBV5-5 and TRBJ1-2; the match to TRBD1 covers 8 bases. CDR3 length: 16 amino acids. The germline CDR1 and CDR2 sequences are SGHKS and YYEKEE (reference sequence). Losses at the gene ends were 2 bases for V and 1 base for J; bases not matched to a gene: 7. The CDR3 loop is CASSFSRQGINYGYTF. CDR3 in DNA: TGTGCCAGCAGCTTCTCCCGACAGGGGATTAACTATGGCTACACCTTC.